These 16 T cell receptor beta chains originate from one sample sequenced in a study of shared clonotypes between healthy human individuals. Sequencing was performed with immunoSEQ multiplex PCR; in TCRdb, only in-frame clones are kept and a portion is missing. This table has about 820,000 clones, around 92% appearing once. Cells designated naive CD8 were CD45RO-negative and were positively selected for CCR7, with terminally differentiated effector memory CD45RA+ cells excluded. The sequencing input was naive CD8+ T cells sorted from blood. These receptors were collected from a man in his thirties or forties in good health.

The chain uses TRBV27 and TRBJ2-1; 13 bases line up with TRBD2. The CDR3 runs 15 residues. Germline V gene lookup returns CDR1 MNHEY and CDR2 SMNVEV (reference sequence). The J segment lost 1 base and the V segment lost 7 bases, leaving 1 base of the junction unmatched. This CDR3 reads CASKGLAGSYNEQFF. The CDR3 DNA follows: TGTGCCAGCAAGGGACTAGCGGGGTCCTACAATGAGCAGTTCTTC.

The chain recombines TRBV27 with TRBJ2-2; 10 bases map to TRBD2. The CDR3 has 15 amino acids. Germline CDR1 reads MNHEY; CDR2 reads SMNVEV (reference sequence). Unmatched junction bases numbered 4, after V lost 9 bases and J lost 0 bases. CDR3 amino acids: CASGGLAANTGELFF. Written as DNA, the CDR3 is TGTGCCAGTGGAGGACTAGCGGCGAACACCGGGGAGCTGTTTTTT.

CDR3 bases: TGTGCCAGCAGCTGGGACAGGATCTCTGGGGCCAACGTCCTGACTTTC. Translating it yields CASSWDRISGANVLTF. V is TRBV7-2 and J is TRBJ2-6; TRBD1 matches 8 bases. Germline V CDR1 and CDR2: SGHTA, FQGNSA. The CDR3 has 16 residues. V shed 4 bases, J shed 0 bases, and the junction held 2 bases outside the gene matches.

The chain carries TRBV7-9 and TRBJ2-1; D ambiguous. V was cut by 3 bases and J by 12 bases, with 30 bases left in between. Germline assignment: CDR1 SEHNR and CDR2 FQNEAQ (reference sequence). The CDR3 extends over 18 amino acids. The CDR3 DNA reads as TGTGCCAGCAGCTTGCCCCTAGAAGTGATCAATGATAGGTTGGGGCAGTTCTTC. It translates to CASSLPLEVINDRLGQFF. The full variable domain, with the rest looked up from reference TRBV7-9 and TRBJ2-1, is DTGVSQNPRHKITKRGQNVTFRCDPISEHNRLYWYRQTLGQGPEFLTYFQNEAQLEKSRLLSDRFSAERPKGSFSTLEIQRTEQGDSAMYLCASSLPLEVINDRLGQFFGPGTRLTVL.

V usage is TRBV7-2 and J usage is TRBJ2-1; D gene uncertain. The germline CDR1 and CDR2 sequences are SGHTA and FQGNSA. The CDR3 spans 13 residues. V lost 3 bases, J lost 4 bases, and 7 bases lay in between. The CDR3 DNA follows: TGTGCCAGCAGCTTTCCCGAGTACAATGAGCAGTTCTTC. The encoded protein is CASSFPEYNEQFF. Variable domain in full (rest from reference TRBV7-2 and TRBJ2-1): GAGVSQSPSNKVTEKGKDVELRCDPISGHTALYWYRQSLGQGLEFLIYFQGNSAPDKSGLPSDRFSAERTGGSVSTLTIQRTQQEDSAVYLCASSFPEYNEQFFGPGTRLTVL.

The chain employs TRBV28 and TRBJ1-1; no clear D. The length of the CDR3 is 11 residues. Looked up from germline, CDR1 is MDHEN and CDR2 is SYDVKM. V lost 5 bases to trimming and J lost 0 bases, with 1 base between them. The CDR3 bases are TGTGCCAGCAGTGTGAACACTGAAGCTTTCTTT. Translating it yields CASSVNTEAFF.

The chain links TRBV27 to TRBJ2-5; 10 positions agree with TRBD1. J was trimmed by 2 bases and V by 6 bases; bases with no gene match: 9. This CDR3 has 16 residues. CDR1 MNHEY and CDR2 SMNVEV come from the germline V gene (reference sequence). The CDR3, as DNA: TGTGCCAGCAGAATTGACGGGACAGGGGCTCAAGAGACCCAGTACTTC. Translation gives CASRIDGTGAQETQYF.

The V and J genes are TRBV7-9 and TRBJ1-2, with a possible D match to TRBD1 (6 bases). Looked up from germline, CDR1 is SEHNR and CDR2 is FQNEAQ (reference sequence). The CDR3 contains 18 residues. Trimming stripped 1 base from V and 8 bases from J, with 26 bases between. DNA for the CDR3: TGTGCCAGCAGCTTAGTGATGGCAGGGGAGTTAGGAACCTTCGGCTACACCTTC. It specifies CASSLVMAGELGTFGYTF.

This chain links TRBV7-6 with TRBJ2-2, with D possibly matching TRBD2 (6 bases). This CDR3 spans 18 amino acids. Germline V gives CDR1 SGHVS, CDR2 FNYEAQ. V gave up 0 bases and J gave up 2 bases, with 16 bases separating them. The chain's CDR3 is CASSLAREGTINTGELFF. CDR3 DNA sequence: TGTGCCAGCAGCTTAGCGCGGGAAGGGACGATTAACACCGGGGAGCTGTTTTTT.

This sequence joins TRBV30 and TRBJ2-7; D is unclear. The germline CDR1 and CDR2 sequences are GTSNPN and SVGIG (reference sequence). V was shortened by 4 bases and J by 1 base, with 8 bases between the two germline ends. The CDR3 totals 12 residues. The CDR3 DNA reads TGTGCCTGGAACCGAGGATCCTACGAGCAGTACTTC. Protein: CAWNRGSYEQYF.

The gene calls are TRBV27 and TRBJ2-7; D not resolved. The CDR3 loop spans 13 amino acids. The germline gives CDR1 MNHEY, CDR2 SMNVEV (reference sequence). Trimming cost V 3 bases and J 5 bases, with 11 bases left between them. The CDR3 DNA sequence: TGTGCCAGCAGTTTCATTAGCCAGCACGAGCAGTACTTC. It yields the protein CASSFISQHEQYF.

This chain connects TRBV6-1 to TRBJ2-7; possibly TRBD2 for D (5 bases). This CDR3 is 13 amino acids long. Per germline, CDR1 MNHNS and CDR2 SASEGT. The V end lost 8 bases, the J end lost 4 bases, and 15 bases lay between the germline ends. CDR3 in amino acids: CASAVERRYEQYF. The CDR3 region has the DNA TGTGCCAGCGCGGTAGAGCGGCGGTACGAGCAGTACTTC.

CDR3: CSVELGLQGNYGYTF. In DNA form, the CDR3 reads TGCAGCGTTGAATTAGGTTTGCAGGGGAACTATGGCTACACCTTC. This chain links TRBV29-1 with TRBJ1-2; perhaps TRBD1 as D (6 bases). The CDR3 has 15 residues. Trimming stripped 2 bases from V and 2 bases from J, with 15 bases between. Germline values: CDR1 SQVTM, CDR2 ANQGSEA.

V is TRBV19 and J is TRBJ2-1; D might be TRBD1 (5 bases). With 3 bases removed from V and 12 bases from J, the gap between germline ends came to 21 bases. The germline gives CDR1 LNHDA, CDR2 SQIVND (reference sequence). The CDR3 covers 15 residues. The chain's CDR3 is CASSINSTESSRQFF. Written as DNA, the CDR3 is TGTGCCAGTAGTATTAATTCGACAGAGTCATCAAGGCAGTTCTTC.

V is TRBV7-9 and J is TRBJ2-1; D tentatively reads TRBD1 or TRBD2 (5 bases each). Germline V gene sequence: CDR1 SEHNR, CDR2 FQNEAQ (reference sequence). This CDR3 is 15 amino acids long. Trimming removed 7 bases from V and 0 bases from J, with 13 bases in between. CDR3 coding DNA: TGTGCCAGCATCTCCCCGGGACGCTCCTACAATGAGCAGTTCTTC. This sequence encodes CASISPGRSYNEQFF.

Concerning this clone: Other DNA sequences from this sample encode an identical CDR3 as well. The CDR3 loop is CASSYSGTYNEQFF. The CDR3 coding sequence is TGTGCCAGCAGTTATTCCGGGACTTACAATGAGCAGTTCTTC. The gene calls are TRBV6-5 and TRBJ2-1, with TRBD2 as a possible D gene (6 bases). The CDR3 consists of 14 residues. Germline values: CDR1 MNHEY, CDR2 SVGAGI. Trimming took off 3 bases at V and 4 bases at J, with 10 bases between the two ends.